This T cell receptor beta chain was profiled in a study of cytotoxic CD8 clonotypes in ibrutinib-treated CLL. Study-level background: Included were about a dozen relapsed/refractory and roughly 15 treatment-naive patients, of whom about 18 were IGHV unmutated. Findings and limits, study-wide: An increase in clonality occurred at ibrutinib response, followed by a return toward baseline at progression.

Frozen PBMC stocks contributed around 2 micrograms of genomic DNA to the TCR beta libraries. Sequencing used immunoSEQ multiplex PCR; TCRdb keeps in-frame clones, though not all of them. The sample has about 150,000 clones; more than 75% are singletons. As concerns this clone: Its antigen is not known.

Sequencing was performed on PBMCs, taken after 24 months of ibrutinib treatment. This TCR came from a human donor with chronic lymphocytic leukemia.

The CDR3 DNA sequence: TGTGCCAGCAGCCAAGATGGCCAGATTGGAAACACCATATATTTT. The encoded protein is CASSQDGQIGNTIYF. The chain employs TRBV4-2 and TRBJ1-3; D is undetermined. The V gene's germline CDR1 is LGHNA and CDR2 YNFKEQ. Trimming removed 0 bases from V and 3 bases from J, with 9 bases in between. This CDR3 contains 15 residues.